The 30 T cell receptor beta chains listed next were all sequenced from one sample in a study of cytomegalovirus exposure and HLA in healthy donors. Amplification used 60 Vbeta primers and 13 Jbeta primers. The method was immunoSEQ multiplex PCR; TCRdb's version includes in-frame clones alone and lacks a portion of them. The profile shows tens of thousands of clones, roughly 81% of them singletons. The specimen sequenced was PBMCs. All receptors come from a woman in her thirties or forties in good health and CMV-seronegative.

The rearrangement uses TRBV11-2 and TRBJ2-1; the match to TRBD2 covers 7 bases. Losses at the gene ends were 0 bases for V and 5 bases for J; bases not matched to a gene: 7. CDR3 size: 16 residues. The V gene's germline CDR1 is SGHAT and CDR2 FQNNGV. This CDR3 reads CASSLEVRGGNNEQFF. CDR3 bases: TGTGCCAGCAGCTTAGAGGTGCGCGGGGGAAACAATGAGCAGTTCTTC. Supplemented by reference TRBV11-2 and TRBJ2-1, the full variable domain reads EAGVAQSPRYKIIEKRQSVAFWCNPISGHATLYWYQQILGQGPKLLIQFQNNGVVDDSQLPKDRFSAERLKGVDSTLKIQPAKLEDSAVYLCASSLEVRGGNNEQFFGPGTRLTVL.

The genes are TRBV6-5 and TRBJ1-1; D possibly corresponds to TRBD1 (6 bases). CDR1 and CDR2 (germline): MNHEY, SVGAGI. Between the trimmed V and J ends, which lost 6 bases and 8 bases, there was a span of 16 bases. CDR3 length: 13 residues. Here the CDR3 DNA reads TGTGCCAGCAGAGCAAACAGGGAACCCGAAGCTTTCTTT. This gives the protein CASRANREPEAFF.

This clone was detected a few times. The chain links TRBV2 to TRBJ1-5; D is uncertain. The CDR3 length is 13 residues. The germline V gene has CDR1 SNHLY and CDR2 FYNNEI. V lost 4 bases to trimming and J lost 1 base, with 5 bases between them. Written as DNA, the CDR3 is TGTGCCAGCAGTGCGCGGAGCAATCAGCCCCAGCATTTT. Translating it yields CASSARSNQPQHF.

The genes are TRBV6-6 and TRBJ1-5; TRBD1 might be the D (5 bases). The CDR3 has 15 amino acids. Germline lookup yields CDR1 MNHNY and CDR2 SVGAGI (reference sequence). With 0 bases removed from V and 5 bases from J, the gap between germline ends came to 11 bases. CDR3 sequence: CASSYSRGVYQPQHF. CDR3 in DNA: TGTGCCAGCAGTTACTCTCGGGGGGTGTATCAGCCCCAGCATTTT.

This chain links TRBV2 with TRBJ1-4; D gene ambiguous. Trimming shortened V by 3 bases and J by 4 bases, and 12 bases separated the two germline ends. Germline V gene data show CDR1 as SNHLY and CDR2 as FYNNEI. The CDR3 is 15 amino acids. CDR3 loop: CASSDSGYGNEKLFF. The CDR3 region has the DNA TGTGCCAGCAGTGATTCGGGGTACGGTAATGAAAAACTGTTTTTT.

This clone has just a few counts. The gene calls are TRBV7-9 and TRBJ1-1, with 7 bases matching TRBD1. CDR1 and CDR2 (germline): SEHNR, FQNEAQ (reference sequence). The V segment lost 5 bases and the J segment 1 base; nucleotides outside the gene matches: 7. The CDR3 runs to 15 residues. This CDR3 reads CASSTRDRWNTEAFF. CDR3 DNA: TGTGCCAGCAGCACTCGGGACAGATGGAACACTGAAGCTTTCTTT.

The chain has TRBV27 and TRBJ1-4; D is unresolved. The germline V gene encodes CDR1 MNHEY and CDR2 SMNVEV (reference sequence). V lost 5 bases and J lost 4, with 14 bases in between. The CDR3 is 15 residues long. This chain's CDR3 is CASSRTDAGNEKLFF. The CDR3 nucleotides are TGTGCCAGCAGTAGAACGGATGCGGGTAATGAAAAACTGTTTTTT. Filled out from reference TRBV27 and TRBJ1-4, the complete variable domain reads EAQVTQNPRYLITVTGKKLTVTCSQNMNHEYMSWYRQDPGLGLRQIYYSMNVEVTDKGDVPEGYKVSRKEKRNFPLILESPSPNQTSLYFCASSRTDAGNEKLFFGSGTQLSVL.

Turning to this clone: A read error may account for a junction end that differs from germline. The chain couples TRBV7-9 to TRBJ1-1; D remains ambiguous. This CDR3 spans 12 amino acids. CDR1 and CDR2 (germline): SEHNR, FQNEAQ (reference sequence). The chain's CDR3 is CSSSVLQSEAFF. DNA for the CDR3: TGTTCCAGCAGCGTTCTACAGTCTGAAGCTTTCTTT.

The genes are TRBV2 and TRBJ1-5; 10 bases are a match to TRBD1. The junction had 7 bases not matched to a gene; V was cut back by 6 bases and J by 2 bases. CDR1 is SNHLY and CDR2 is FYNNEI in the germline V gene. This CDR3 spans 16 amino acids. This chain's CDR3 is CASSQGQGWGNQPQHF. The CDR3 DNA follows: TGTGCCAGCAGCCAGGGACAGGGGTGGGGCAATCAGCCCCAGCATTTT.

This chain links TRBV7-3 with TRBJ2-5; possible D gene TRBD1, 6 bases. The CDR3 has 13 amino acids. Germline V gives CDR1 SGHTA, CDR2 FQGTGA. With 8 bases removed from V and 0 bases from J, the gap between germline ends came to 10 bases. Here the CDR3 reads CASGRGNQETQYF. In nucleotides, the CDR3 is TGTGCCAGCGGCAGGGGCAACCAAGAGACCCAGTACTTC. Combining the CDR3 with reference TRBV7-3 and TRBJ2-5 gives the whole variable domain GAGVSQTPSNKVTEKGKYVELRCDPISGHTALYWYRQSLGQGPEFLIYFQGTGAADDSGLPNDRFFAVRPEGSVSTLKIQRTERGDSAVYLCASGRGNQETQYFGPGTRLLVL.

This clone was seen a handful of times. The J gene is TRBJ1-2, the V gene TRBV5-7; D remains ambiguous. TRBV5-7 is filed as an ORF, its function uncertain. V was shortened by 0 bases and J by 5 bases, with 11 bases between the two germline ends. The CDR3 covers 14 residues. CDR3 coding DNA: TGTGCCAGCAGCTTGGTGGTAGGGAGGTATGGCTACACCTTC. Its protein is CASSLVVGRYGYTF.

This clone was counted a single time. This chain uses TRBV6-1 with TRBJ2-5, with D maybe TRBD2 (6 bases). Germline values: CDR1 MNHNS, CDR2 SASEGT. The CDR3 contains 17 residues. The V gene lost 1 base and the J gene lost 4 bases, with 19 bases spanning the gap. This CDR3 reads CASSEVAGMREGETQYF. CDR3 nucleotides: TGTGCCAGCAGTGAAGTTGCTGGGATGCGGGAAGGAGAGACCCAGTACTTC.

V gene TRBV6-1 combines with J gene TRBJ2-6; tentative D call: TRBD1 (6 bases). CDR1 is MNHNS and CDR2 is SASEGT in the germline V gene. The length of the CDR3 is 13 residues. V shed 2 bases and J shed 13 bases, with 12 bases lying between them. CDR3 amino acids: CASSESQGGVLTF. The CDR3 DNA follows: TGTGCCAGCAGTGAATCACAGGGTGGTGTCCTGACTTTC.

This chain uses TRBV7-9 with TRBJ1-1; TRBD1 aligns across 7 bases. CDR1 is SEHNR, CDR2 FQNEAQ, per germline (reference sequence). Trimming took 5 bases from V and 1 from J; bases not matched to a gene: 7. The CDR3 totals 15 residues. CDR3: CASSTQGVRNTEAFF. The CDR3 DNA is TGTGCCAGCAGCACCCAGGGGGTAAGGAACACTGAAGCTTTCTTT.

The chain joins TRBV19 to TRBJ1-2; TRBD1 is a possible D gene (6 bases). The germline V gene encodes CDR1 LNHDA and CDR2 SQIVND (reference sequence). Trimming cost V 4 bases and J 8 bases, with 17 bases left between them. This CDR3 is built from 14 residues. CDR3 protein: CASSNPGYRVGYTF. The DNA for the CDR3 is TGTGCCAGTAGTAACCCGGGGTACAGGGTCGGCTACACCTTC.

This clone was recorded a few times. The V gene is TRBV5-6, the J gene TRBJ2-5, with 8 bases matching TRBD2. Germline V gene sequence: CDR1 SGHDT, CDR2 YYEEEE. V trimming: 1 base; J trimming: 5 bases; junction bases outside the gene matches: 7. The CDR3 is 15 residues long. The CDR3, as DNA: TGTGCCAGCAGCTTGCCCGGGGGGGCCGACGAGACCCAGTACTTC. This sequence encodes CASSLPGGADETQYF.

The chain links TRBV11-2 to TRBJ2-5; 9 nucleotides match TRBD1. Trimming removed 5 bases from V and 2 bases from J; junction bases left unmatched: 3. CDR1 is SGHAT, CDR2 FQNNGV, per germline. The CDR3 length is 14 residues. The CDR3 reads CASSIGTGQETQYF. CDR3 nucleotides: TGTGCCAGCAGCATTGGGACAGGGCAAGAGACCCAGTACTTC.

Turning to this clone: Other DNA sequences of this sample code for an identical CDR3. The chain links TRBV28 to TRBJ1-2, with 7 nucleotides matching TRBD1. From germline, CDR1 is MDHEN and CDR2 SYDVKM. V dropped 6 bases and J dropped 3; count of bases not matched to a gene: 4. This CDR3 is 13 amino acids long. DNA for the CDR3: TGTGCCAGCAGCCCAGGACAGGACTATGGCTACACCTTC. It specifies CASSPGQDYGYTF.

V and J are TRBV4-1 and TRBJ1-3; 8 bases align to TRBD1. Trimming at V came to 1 base and at J to 0 bases, leaving 8 bases not matched to a gene. The CDR3 contains 18 residues. The germline V gene has CDR1 MGHRA and CDR2 YSYEKL. The DNA for the CDR3 is TGCGCCAGCAGCCAAGGCGCGGGACAGGCCCTCTCTGGAAACACCATATATTTT. Translating it yields CASSQGAGQALSGNTIYF.

This rearrangement joins TRBV4-2 to TRBJ1-3; D not resolved. V lost 0 bases and J lost 0, with 9 bases in between. The CDR3 is 16 amino acids. The germline V gene has CDR1 LGHNA and CDR2 YNFKEQ. The DNA for the CDR3 is TGTGCCAGCAGCCAAGAAAGCGGGGTCTCTGGAAACACCATATATTTT. This encodes CASSQESGVSGNTIYF.

V usage is TRBV5-1 and J usage is TRBJ1-1; D call uncertain. V was trimmed by 0 bases and J by 8 bases, leaving 8 bases between them. The CDR3 sequence is 12 residues long. CDR1 and CDR2 from the germline V gene are SGHRS and YFSETQ. The CDR3: CASSLGAAEAFF. For the CDR3, the DNA is TGCGCCAGCAGCTTGGGGGCAGCCGAAGCTTTCTTT. Supplemented by reference TRBV5-1 and TRBJ1-1, the full variable domain reads KAGVTQTPRYLIKTRGQQVTLSCSPISGHRSVSWYQQTPGQGLQFLFEYFSETQRNKGNFPGRFSGRQFSNSRSEMNVSTLELGDSALYLCASSLGAAEAFFGQGTRLTVV.

The chain combines TRBV7-9 with TRBJ2-1, with D possibly TRBD2 on 5 matching bases. The V gene's germline CDR1 is SEHNR and CDR2 FQNEAQ (reference sequence). The germline V and J ends were trimmed by 0 bases and 5 bases, with 8 bases remaining between them. CDR3 length: 14 amino acids. For the CDR3, the DNA is TGTGCCAGCAGCTTAGCGCGGGTAAACAATGAGCAGTTCTTC. This gives the protein CASSLARVNNEQFF.

CDR3 nucleotide sequence: TGCAGCGTTGAGGGACAGGGAGGTGGCTACACCTTC. It specifies CSVEGQGGGYTF. The chain recombines TRBV29-1 with TRBJ1-2; TRBD1 agrees at 9 bases. This CDR3 has 12 residues. The junction had 3 bases not matched to a gene; V was cut back by 3 bases and J by 7 bases. Germline lookup yields CDR1 SQVTM and CDR2 ANQGSEA.

The CDR3 DNA reads as TGTGCCAGCAGCTTAGCGGGCAGGGGGGAAAAACTGTTTTTT. Translated: CASSLAGRGEKLFF. The chain uses TRBV7-2 and TRBJ1-4; 7 nucleotides align to TRBD1. Unmatched junction bases numbered 3, after V lost 0 bases and J lost 8 bases. The CDR3 loop spans 14 amino acids. CDR1 is SGHTA, CDR2 FQGNSA, per germline.

The rearrangement joins TRBV5-6 to TRBJ2-5; the D gene is possibly TRBD2 (5 bases). Trimming left V 1 base short and J 1 base short, with 11 bases between. The length of the CDR3 is 15 residues. In germline, CDR1 is SGHDT, CDR2 YYEEEE. DNA of the CDR3: TGTGCCAGCAGCTTGAACCTAGCTTCCCAAGAGACCCAGTACTTC. Translated: CASSLNLASQETQYF.

The chain uses TRBV5-1 and TRBJ2-5; 8 bases map to TRBD1. Germline assignment: CDR1 SGHRS and CDR2 YFSETQ. The V segment lost 5 bases and the J segment 4 bases; nucleotides outside the gene matches: 4. The CDR3 has 13 residues. The CDR3 DNA is TGCGCCAGCAGTTCAGACAGGGGAGAGACCCAGTACTTC. It yields the protein CASSSDRGETQYF.

The V gene is TRBV4-3, the J gene TRBJ1-2; D call uncertain. CDR1 is LGHNA and CDR2 is YSLEER in the germline V gene. This CDR3 has 15 residues. V lost 1 base and J 1 base, leaving 10 bases between the germline ends. The CDR3 here is CASSQVVGLNYGYTF. CDR3 nucleotide sequence: TGCGCCAGCAGCCAAGTTGTCGGACTTAACTATGGCTACACCTTC.

The V gene is TRBV19, the J gene TRBJ1-2, with D possibly TRBD1 on 6 matching bases. This CDR3 is 15 amino acids long. Deletions cut 5 bases from V and 8 bases from J, with 21 bases between. Germline V CDR1 and CDR2: LNHDA, SQIVND (reference sequence). This CDR3 reads CASSPRDTSLLGYTF. DNA of the CDR3: TGTGCCAGTAGTCCCCGGGACACGTCCTTATTGGGCTACACCTTC.

This clone was seen a few times. The CDR3 DNA reads TGTGCCAGCAGCTTAGCGAGGACTAGTGGTGGGGAGACCCAGTACTTC. Its protein product is CASSLARTSGGETQYF. V gene TRBV7-9 combines with J gene TRBJ2-5; 7 positions match TRBD2. V trimming: 0 bases; J trimming: 5 bases; junction bases outside the gene matches: 9. The length of the CDR3 is 16 residues. CDR1 and CDR2 from the germline V gene are SEHNR and FQNEAQ (reference sequence).

The CDR3 DNA reads TGTGCCAGCAGCCCTAGCGGGACTAGCGGGGGGCGCACAGATACGCAGTATTTT. It encodes CASSPSGTSGGRTDTQYF. The rearrangement links TRBV9 to TRBJ2-3; 15 nucleotides agree with TRBD2. Germline V gene sequence: CDR1 SGDLS, CDR2 YYNGEE. The CDR3 totals 18 residues. The junction had 7 bases not matched to a gene; V was cut back by 4 bases and J by 1 base.